Listed here are 3 T cell receptor beta chains from one sample, sequenced in a study of radiation and T cells in renal cell carcinoma. Time point in this sample: blood 4 weeks post-SBRT, at nephrectomy. Described treatment: 15 Gy SBRT to primary tumor, nephrectomy 4 weeks later. Clones were sequenced by immunoSEQ multiplex PCR, and TCRdb holds only the in-frame ones, with some missing. The data contain about 78,000 clones, about nine tenths of them seen just once; the ten biggest clones take up about 5.8%. Sequencing was performed on blood, taken from a patient whose treatment included radiotherapy and nephrectomy. These receptors were taken from a woman aged 70-85 years with renal cell carcinoma.

The chain joins TRBV6-1 to TRBJ1-1, with a possible D match to TRBD1 (6 bases). This CDR3 is 13 amino acids long. CDR1 is MNHNS and CDR2 is SASEGT in the germline V gene. V lost 3 bases and J lost 6, with 11 bases in between. The CDR3 nucleotides are TGTGCCAGCAGTGAGGTACAGGGCTCTGAAGCTTTCTTT. It translates to CASSEVQGSEAFF.

The chain uses TRBV9 and TRBJ2-1, with D perhaps TRBD1 or TRBD2 (6 bases each). V lost 4 bases, J lost 5 bases, and 16 bases lay in between. The CDR3 consists of 15 residues. Germline values: CDR1 SGDLS, CDR2 YYNGEE. This CDR3 reads CASSLTGAKNNEQFF. CDR3 nucleotides: TGTGCCAGCAGCCTAACGGGGGCCAAGAACAATGAGCAGTTCTTC. The whole variable domain, filled in from reference TRBV9 and TRBJ2-1, reads DSGVTQTPKHLITATGQRVTLRCSPRSGDLSVYWYQQSLDQGLQFLIQYYNGEERAKGNILERFSAQQFPDLHSELNLSSLELGDSALYFCASSLTGAKNNEQFFGPGTRLTVL.

The J gene is TRBJ2-5, the V gene TRBV18; D not resolved. Germline values: CDR1 KGHSH, CDR2 LQKENI. This CDR3 is built from 12 residues. The V end lost 3 bases, the J end lost 4 bases, and 6 bases lay between the germline ends. In DNA, the CDR3 is TGTGCCAGCTCACCCGCCGGAGAGACCCAGTACTTC. Amino acid sequence: CASSPAGETQYF.